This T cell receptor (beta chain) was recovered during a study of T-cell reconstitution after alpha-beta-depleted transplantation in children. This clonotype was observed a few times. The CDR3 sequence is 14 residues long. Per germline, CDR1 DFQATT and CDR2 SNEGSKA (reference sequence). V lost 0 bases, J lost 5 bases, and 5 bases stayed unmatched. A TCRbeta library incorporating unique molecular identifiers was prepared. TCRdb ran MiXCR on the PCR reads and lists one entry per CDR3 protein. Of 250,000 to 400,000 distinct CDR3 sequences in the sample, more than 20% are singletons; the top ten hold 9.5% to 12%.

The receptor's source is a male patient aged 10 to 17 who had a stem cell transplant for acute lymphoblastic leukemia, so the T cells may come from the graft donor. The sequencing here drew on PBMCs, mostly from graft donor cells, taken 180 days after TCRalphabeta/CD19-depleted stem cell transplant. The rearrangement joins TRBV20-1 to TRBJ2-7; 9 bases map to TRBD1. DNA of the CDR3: TGCAGTGCTAGAGATCTAGGACAGGGGAACGAGCAGTACTTC. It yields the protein CSARDLGQGNEQYF.